Reported below is one TCR beta chain. Its antigen is unknown. The germline gene is not matched at one end of the junction; a read error may be the cause. These data are taken from a study of tumor and adjacent non-tumor tissue in lung cancer. Findings and caveats of the study: Tumor repertoires had a smaller top 100 clone share than normal lung.

This CDR3 has 16 amino acids. TCRbeta libraries were built with three rounds of nested PCR, modified from ARM-PCR. Each CDR3 protein gets one entry after TCRdb re-called the multiplex PCR reads with MiXCR. The sample contains fewer than 75,000 distinct CDR3 sequences, around 80% of which appear only once. RNA was extracted from bulk tissue without any cell sorting. Distant lung tissue was collected more than 3 cm away from the tumor edge. This clonotype originated in a man in his sixties with non-small cell lung cancer. Sequences were obtained from distant non-tumor lung tissue. This rearrangement joins TRBV12-3 or TRBV12-4 to TRBJ2-1; D is undetermined. The CDR3, as DNA: TGTGCCAGCCTCAATGGCCCTGCAAGCTACTACAATGAGAAGTTCTTC. Protein: CASLNGPASYYNEKFF.